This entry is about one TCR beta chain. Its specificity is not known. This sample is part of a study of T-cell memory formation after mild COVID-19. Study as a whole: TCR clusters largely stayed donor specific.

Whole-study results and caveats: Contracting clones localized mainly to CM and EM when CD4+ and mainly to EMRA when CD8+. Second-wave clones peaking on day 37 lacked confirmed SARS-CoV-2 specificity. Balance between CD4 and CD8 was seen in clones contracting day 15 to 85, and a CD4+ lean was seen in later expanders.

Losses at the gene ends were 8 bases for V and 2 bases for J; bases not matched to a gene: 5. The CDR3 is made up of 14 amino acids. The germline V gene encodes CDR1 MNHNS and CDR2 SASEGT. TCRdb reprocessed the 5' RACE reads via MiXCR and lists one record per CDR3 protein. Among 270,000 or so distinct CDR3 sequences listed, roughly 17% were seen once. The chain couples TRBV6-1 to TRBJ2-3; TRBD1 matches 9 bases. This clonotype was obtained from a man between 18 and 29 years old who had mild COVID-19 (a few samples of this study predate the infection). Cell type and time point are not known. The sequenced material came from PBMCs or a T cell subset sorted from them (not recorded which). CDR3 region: CASPGTGHTDTQYF. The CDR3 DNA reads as TGTGCCAGCCCGGGGACAGGGCACACAGATACGCAGTATTTT.